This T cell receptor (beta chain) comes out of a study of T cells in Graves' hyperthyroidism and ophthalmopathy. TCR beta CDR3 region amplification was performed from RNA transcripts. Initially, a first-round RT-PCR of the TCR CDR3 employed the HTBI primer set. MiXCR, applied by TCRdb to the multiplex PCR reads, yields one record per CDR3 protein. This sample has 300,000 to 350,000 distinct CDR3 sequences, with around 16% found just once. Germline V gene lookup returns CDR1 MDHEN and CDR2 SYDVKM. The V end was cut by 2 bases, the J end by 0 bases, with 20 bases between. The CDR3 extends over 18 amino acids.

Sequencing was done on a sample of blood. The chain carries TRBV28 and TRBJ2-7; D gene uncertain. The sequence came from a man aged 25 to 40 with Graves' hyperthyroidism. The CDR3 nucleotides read TGTGCCAGCAGTTTAGTTATGACATCTCTAAGCCCCTCCTACGAGCAGTACTTC. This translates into CASSLVMTSLSPSYEQYF.